These T cell receptor beta chains were read from a single sample in a study of blood T cell repertoires in COVID-19. TCRdb keeps only in-frame clones here, not all; method: immunoSEQ multiplex PCR. In the table there are 250,000 to 350,000 clones, about nine tenths of which are singletons. Sequenced sample: peripheral blood. These receptors came from a woman between 45 and 60 years old who had recovered from COVID-19. The CDR3 runs from the conserved cysteine through the conserved F or W. A D gene is named only where the DNA matches it firmly. Size tells how often a clone was seen (once, few, many) or the class of an expanded clone, and some rows leave it out.

d_call | j_call | clone_size | v_call | cdr3_nt | cdr3_aa
- | TRBJ1-5 | - | TRBV6-5 | TGTGCCAGCAAGGGGTTGTCGAGCAATCAGCCCCAGCATTTT | CASKGLSSNQPQHF
TRBD2 | TRBJ2-1 | - | TRBV7-9 | TGTGCCAGCAGCTTAGCATCTCGCGGGGGGGTCTACAATGAGCAGTTCTTC | CASSLASRGGVYNEQFF
TRBD1 | TRBJ2-7 | - | TRBV5-1 | TGCGCCAGCAGCTTGTGGGCAACCGGACAGGGGAGGTCGTACGAGCAGTACTTC | CASSLWATGQGRSYEQYF
- | TRBJ1-1 | - | TRBV7-9 | TGTGCCAGCAGCTTCTTTCCACAGGGATTCACTGAAGCTTTCTTT | CASSFFPQGFTEAFF
- | TRBJ2-3 | - | TRBV15 | TGTGCCACCAGCAGAGGTGGGGGGACAGATACGCAGTATTTT | CATSRGGGTDTQYF
- | TRBJ1-1 | - | TRBV18 | TGTGCCAGCTCACCAGGCCAGGGGAGCACTGAAGCTTTCTTT | CASSPGQGSTEAFF
TRBD2 | TRBJ2-7 | - | TRBV11-3 | TGTGCCAGCAGCCTCGGGGCAGGACTAGGTTACGAGCAGTACTTC | CASSLGAGLGYEQYF
TRBD2 | TRBJ2-1 | - | TRBV24-1 | TGTGCCACCAGTGACAGTCGATTAGCGGGAGGTGGGTACAATGAGCAGTTCTTC | CATSDSRLAGGGYNEQFF
- | TRBJ2-7 | few | TRBV21-1 | TGTGCCAGCAGCAAAGAGCATCACTACGAGCAGTACTTC | CASSKEHHYEQYF
TRBD1 | TRBJ1-5 | once | TRBV15 | TGTGCCACCAGCAGAGGGCGTGGGACAGCCTATAGCAATCAGCCCCAGCATTTT | CATSRGRGTAYSNQPQHF
TRBD1 | TRBJ1-2 | - | TRBV7-2 | TGTGCCAGCAGCTCGGACAGGTCCTATGGCTACACCTTC | CASSSDRSYGYTF
- | TRBJ1-5 | - | TRBV28 | TGTGCCAGCAGATCCTACTTAGATTATAGCAATCAGCCCCAGCATTTT | CASRSYLDYSNQPQHF
TRBD2 | TRBJ2-3 | - | TRBV12-5 | TGTGCTAGTGGTTTGCGAGGACTAGCGGGAGCAACCCACACAGATACGCAGTATTTT | CASGLRGLAGATHTDTQYF
TRBD1 | TRBJ1-5 | - | TRBV27 | TGTGCCACCGGGGACAGGGTCCATCAGCCCCAGCATTTT | CATGDRVHQPQHF
- | TRBJ1-4 | - | TRBV6-1 | TGTGCCAGCAGTGAAGCGCGGCACACAGGGAGAACTAATGAAAAACTGTTTTTT | CASSEARHTGRTNEKLFF
TRBD2 | TRBJ2-6 | - | TRBV5-1 | TGCGCCAGCAGCCCCCCGGGGGGGACGACTGGGGCCAACGTCCTGACTTTC | CASSPPGGTTGANVLTF
- | TRBJ2-5 | - | TRBV6-5 | TGTGCCAGCACCTTCCTGGAGACCCAGTACTTC | CASTFLETQYF
- | TRBJ2-7 | - | TRBV7-9 | TGTGCCAGCAGCTTAGCGAGCACCTACGAGCAGTACTTC | CASSLASTYEQYF